This T cell receptor (beta chain) was captured in a study of identical twins. This CDR3 is 15 amino acids long. Germline-derived CDR1 and CDR2 are LNHNV and YYDKDF (reference sequence). V lost 0 bases and J 8 bases, leaving 13 bases between the germline ends. This clonotype has a handful of counts. One entry per CDR3 protein, called by TCRdb with MiXCR from the 5' RACE reads. The table shows approximately 530,000 distinct CDR3 sequences, with about 22% occurring only once. Another study also made use of these data, one on yellow fever vaccine responses in identical twins.

The chain uses TRBV15 and TRBJ1-4; D is ambiguous. Sequenced material: CD4+ T cells sorted from blood. The sequence was collected from a woman younger than 30 in good health. The CDR3 nucleotides are TGTGCCACCAGCAGAGAGGGAGGAGCGGGAGAAAAACTGTTTTTT. Translated: CATSREGGAGEKLFF.